This note documents a single T cell receptor (beta chain) sequence. The data belong to a study of blood T cell repertoires in COVID-19. In the study overall: Both acute and convalescent COVID-19 samples were obtained from the United States, Italy and Spain.

Sequencing used immunoSEQ multiplex PCR; TCRdb keeps in-frame clones, though not all of them. There are around 350,000 clones in the sample; around 86% occur only once, and about 2.9% lies in the top ten. Germline CDR1 reads SGHDT; CDR2 reads YYEEEE. The CDR3 spans 13 residues. Trimming pared 1 base from V and 0 bases from J, leaving 4 bases between. The TCR sequence derives from a human donor in a cohort sampled during active COVID-19. The sequenced sample consisted of peripheral blood. This chain connects TRBV5-6 to TRBJ1-2, with D unresolved. The CDR3 here is CASSLYSNYGYTF. Here the CDR3 DNA reads TGTGCCAGCAGCTTGTACTCTAACTATGGCTACACCTTC.